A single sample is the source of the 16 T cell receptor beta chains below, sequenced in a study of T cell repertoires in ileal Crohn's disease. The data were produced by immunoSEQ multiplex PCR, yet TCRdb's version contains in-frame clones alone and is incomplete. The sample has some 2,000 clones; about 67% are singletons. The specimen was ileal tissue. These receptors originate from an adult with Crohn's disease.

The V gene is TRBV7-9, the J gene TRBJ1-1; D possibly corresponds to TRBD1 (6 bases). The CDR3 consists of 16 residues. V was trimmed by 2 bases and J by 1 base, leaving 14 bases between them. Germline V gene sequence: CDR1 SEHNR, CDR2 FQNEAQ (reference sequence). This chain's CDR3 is CASSLYGQGWNTEAFF. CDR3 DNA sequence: TGTGCCAGCAGCTTATACGGGCAGGGGTGGAACACTGAAGCTTTCTTT.

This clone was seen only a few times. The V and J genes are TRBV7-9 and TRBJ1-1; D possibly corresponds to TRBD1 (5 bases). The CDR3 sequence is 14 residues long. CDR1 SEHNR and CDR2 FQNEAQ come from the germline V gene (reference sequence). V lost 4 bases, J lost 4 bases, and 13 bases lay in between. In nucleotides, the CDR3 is TGTGCCAGCAGCTACGTGGGGCTGGGCACTGAAGCTTTCTTT. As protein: CASSYVGLGTEAFF. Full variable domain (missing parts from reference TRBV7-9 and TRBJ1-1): DTGVSQNPRHKITKRGQNVTFRCDPISEHNRLYWYRQTLGQGPEFLTYFQNEAQLEKSRLLSDRFSAERPKGSFSTLEIQRTEQGDSAMYLCASSYVGLGTEAFFGQGTRLTVV.

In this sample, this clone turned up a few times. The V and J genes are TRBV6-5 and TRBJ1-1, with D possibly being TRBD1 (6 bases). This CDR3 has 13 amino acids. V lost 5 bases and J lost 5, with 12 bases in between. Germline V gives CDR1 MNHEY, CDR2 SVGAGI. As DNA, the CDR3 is TGTGCCAGCAGTCGAGGGGGTTTGACTGAAGCTTTCTTT. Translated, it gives CASSRGGLTEAFF.

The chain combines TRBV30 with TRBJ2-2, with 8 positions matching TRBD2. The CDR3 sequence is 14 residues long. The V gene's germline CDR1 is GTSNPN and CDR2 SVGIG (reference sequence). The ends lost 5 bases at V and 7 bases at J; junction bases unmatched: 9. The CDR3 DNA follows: TGTGCCTGGTCCCGGGGGGGCGAGGGCGGGGAGCTGTTTTTT. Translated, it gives CAWSRGGEGGELFF.

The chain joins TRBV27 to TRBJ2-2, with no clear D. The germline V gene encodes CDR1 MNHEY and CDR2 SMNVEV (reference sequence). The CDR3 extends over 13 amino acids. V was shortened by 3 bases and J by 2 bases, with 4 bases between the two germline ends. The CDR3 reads CASSFPNTGELFF. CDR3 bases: TGTGCCAGCAGTTTCCCTAACACCGGGGAGCTGTTTTTT.

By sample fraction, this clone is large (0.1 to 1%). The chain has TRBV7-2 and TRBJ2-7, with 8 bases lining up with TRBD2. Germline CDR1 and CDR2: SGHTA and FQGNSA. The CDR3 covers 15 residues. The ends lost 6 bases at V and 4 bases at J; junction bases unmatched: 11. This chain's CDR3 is CASSYAGTRGYEQYF. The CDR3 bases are TGTGCCAGCAGTTACGCCGGGACTAGGGGGTACGAGCAGTACTTC. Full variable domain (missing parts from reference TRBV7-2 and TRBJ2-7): GAGVSQSPSNKVTEKGKDVELRCDPISGHTALYWYRQSLGQGLEFLIYFQGNSAPDKSGLPSDRFSAERTGGSVSTLTIQRTQQEDSAVYLCASSYAGTRGYEQYFGPGTRLTVT.

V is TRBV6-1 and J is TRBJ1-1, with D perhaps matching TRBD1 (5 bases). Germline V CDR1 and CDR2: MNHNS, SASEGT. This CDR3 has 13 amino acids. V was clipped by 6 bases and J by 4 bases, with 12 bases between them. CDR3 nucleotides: TGTGCCAGCAGCATAGGGGTGGTCACTGAAGCTTTCTTT. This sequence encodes CASSIGVVTEAFF.

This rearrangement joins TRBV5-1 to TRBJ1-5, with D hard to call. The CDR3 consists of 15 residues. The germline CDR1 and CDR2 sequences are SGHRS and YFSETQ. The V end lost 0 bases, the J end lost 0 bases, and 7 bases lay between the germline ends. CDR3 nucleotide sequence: TGCGCCAGCAGCTTGGGAGACTATAGCAATCAGCCCCAGCATTTT. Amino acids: CASSLGDYSNQPQHF.

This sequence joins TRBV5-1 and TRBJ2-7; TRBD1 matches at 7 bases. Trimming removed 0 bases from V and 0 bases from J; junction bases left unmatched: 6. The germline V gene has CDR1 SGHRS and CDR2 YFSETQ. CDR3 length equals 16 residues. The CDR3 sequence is CASSLGGQSSSYEQYF. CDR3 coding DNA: TGCGCCAGCAGCTTGGGGGGACAGTCCAGCTCCTACGAGCAGTACTTC.

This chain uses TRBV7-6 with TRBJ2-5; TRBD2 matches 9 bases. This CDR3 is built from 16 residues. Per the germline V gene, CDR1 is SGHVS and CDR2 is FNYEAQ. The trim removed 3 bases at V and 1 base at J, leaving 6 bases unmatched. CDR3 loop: CASSFLAGDGQETQYF. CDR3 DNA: TGTGCCAGCAGCTTTTTAGCGGGAGACGGCCAAGAGACCCAGTACTTC.

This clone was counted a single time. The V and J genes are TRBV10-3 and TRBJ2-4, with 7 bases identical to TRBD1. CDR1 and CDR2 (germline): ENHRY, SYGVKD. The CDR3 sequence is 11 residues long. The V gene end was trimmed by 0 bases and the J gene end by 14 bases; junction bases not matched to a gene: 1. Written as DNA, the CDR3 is TGTGCCATCAGTGAGTCGGGACAGAAGTACTTC. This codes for CAISESGQKYF.

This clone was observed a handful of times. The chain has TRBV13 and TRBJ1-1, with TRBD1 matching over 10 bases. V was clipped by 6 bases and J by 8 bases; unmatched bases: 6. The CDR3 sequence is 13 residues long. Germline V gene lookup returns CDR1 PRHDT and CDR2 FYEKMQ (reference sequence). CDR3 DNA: TGTGCCAGCAGGGACAGGGGGTCAGGGGAAGCTTTCTTT. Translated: CASRDRGSGEAFF.

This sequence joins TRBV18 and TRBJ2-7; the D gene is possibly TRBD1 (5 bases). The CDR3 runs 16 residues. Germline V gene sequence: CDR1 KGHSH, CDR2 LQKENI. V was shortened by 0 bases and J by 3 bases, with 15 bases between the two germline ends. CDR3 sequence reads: CASSPPIQGSHYEQYF. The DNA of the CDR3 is TGTGCCAGCTCACCACCGATTCAGGGTTCCCACTACGAGCAGTACTTC.

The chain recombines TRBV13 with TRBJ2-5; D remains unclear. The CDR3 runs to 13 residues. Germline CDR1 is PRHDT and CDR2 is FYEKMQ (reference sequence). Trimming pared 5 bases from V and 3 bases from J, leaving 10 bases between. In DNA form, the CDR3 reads TGTGCCAGCAGCCTCTTGAGCAAAGAGACCCAGTACTTC. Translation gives CASSLLSKETQYF.

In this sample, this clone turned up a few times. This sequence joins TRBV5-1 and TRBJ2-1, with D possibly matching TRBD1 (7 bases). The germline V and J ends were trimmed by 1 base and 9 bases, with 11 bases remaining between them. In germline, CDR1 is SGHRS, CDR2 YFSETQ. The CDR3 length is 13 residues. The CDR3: CASSLFQGGEQFF. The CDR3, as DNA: TGCGCCAGCAGCTTGTTTCAGGGGGGTGAGCAGTTCTTC.

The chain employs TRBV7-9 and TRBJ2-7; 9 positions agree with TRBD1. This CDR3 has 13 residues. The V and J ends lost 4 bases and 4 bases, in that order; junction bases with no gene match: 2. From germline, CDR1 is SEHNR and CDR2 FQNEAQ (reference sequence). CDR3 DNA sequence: TGTGCCAGCAGCTACGGGACAGGGTACGAGCAGTACTTC. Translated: CASSYGTGYEQYF.